This passage covers 8 T cell receptor beta chains from one sample sequenced in a study of blood T cell repertoires in COVID-19. TCRdb's copy holds only in-frame clones and misses some; the assay was immunoSEQ multiplex PCR. The data contain 65,000 to 85,000 clones, 80% to 90% of them seen just once; the ten biggest clones take up about 2.3%. Specimen: peripheral blood. These receptors were collected from a human donor in a cohort sampled during active COVID-19.

This clone was observed once. The J gene is TRBJ1-4, the V gene TRBV7-2, with 7 bases lining up with TRBD1. The length of the CDR3 is 15 residues. V was clipped by 6 bases and J by 3 bases; unmatched bases: 7. In germline, CDR1 is SGHTA, CDR2 FQGNSA. CDR3 DNA sequence: TGTGCCAGCAGAAAAGATGGGACAGCTAATGAAAAACTGTTTTTT. Amino acid sequence: CASRKDGTANEKLFF.

This chain uses TRBV6-1 with TRBJ1-1; D is ambiguous. Germline V lookup: CDR1 MNHNS, CDR2 SASEGT. V was pared by 3 bases and J by 1 base, with 18 bases between. CDR3 length equals 17 residues. The CDR3 bases are TGTGCCAGCAGTGACCGCTGGCCGCCAGAGGCGAACACTGAAGCTTTCTTT. Protein sequence: CASSDRWPPEANTEAFF.

The chain has TRBV7-3 and TRBJ2-1, with TRBD2 matching over 10 bases. The CDR3 sequence is 15 residues long. Germline loops: CDR1 SGHTA, CDR2 FQGTGA. The junction had 8 bases not matched to a gene; V was cut back by 5 bases and J by 7 bases. The CDR3 bases are TGTGCCAGCAGCCCCCAAGCGGGAGGGCCAAATGAGCAGTTCTTC. Translating it yields CASSPQAGGPNEQFF.

The V and J genes are TRBV2 and TRBJ1-2; no clear D. The CDR3 spans 14 residues. The V and J ends lost 2 bases and 7 bases respectively, with 14 bases between them. Germline CDR1 is SNHLY and CDR2 is FYNNEI. The CDR3 reads CASSELPRRAGYTF. The CDR3 region has the DNA TGTGCCAGCAGTGAATTGCCGCGGCGTGCTGGCTACACCTTC.

The V call is TRBV3-1 (or the pseudogene TRBV3-2), the J call TRBJ2-1; the match to TRBD2 covers 9 bases. Looked up from germline, CDR1 is LGHDT and CDR2 is YNNKEL (reference sequence). The junction had 5 bases not matched to a gene; V was cut back by 1 base and J by 7 bases. The CDR3 is 15 residues long. Here the CDR3 reads CASSQVGREGNEQFF. The CDR3 DNA sequence: TGTGCCAGCAGCCAAGTGGGGCGGGAGGGGAATGAGCAGTTCTTC.

This chain links TRBV4-2 with TRBJ1-2, with D unclear. Germline CDR1 LGHNA, CDR2 YNFKEQ. The CDR3 consists of 14 residues. With 0 bases removed from V and 8 bases from J, the gap between germline ends came to 13 bases. CDR3 DNA sequence: TGTGCCAGCAGCCAAGAACGGGGTAAAGAGGGCTACACCTTC. Translated: CASSQERGKEGYTF.

The rearrangement links TRBV5-6 to TRBJ1-5; D is unclear. The CDR3 sequence is 15 residues long. Trimming removed 4 bases at V and 6 bases at J, with 17 bases between. Germline V gene data show CDR1 as SGHDT and CDR2 as YYEEEE. The CDR3 DNA reads as TGTGCCAGCAGCCCGGGCGGGCGGGGAGGTCAGCCCCAGCATTTT. Its protein product is CASSPGGRGGQPQHF.

V usage is TRBV7-2 and J usage is TRBJ1-5; 7 bases are shared with TRBD1. With V trimmed by 4 bases and J by 3 bases, 3 bases remained unmatched. This CDR3 region has 14 residues. From germline, CDR1 is SGHTA and CDR2 FQGNSA. The CDR3 nucleotides are TGTGCCAGCAGCTCCGGACAGGTCAATCAGCCCCAGCATTTT. Amino acid sequence: CASSSGQVNQPQHF.